This TCR beta chain was sequenced for a study of cytomegalovirus exposure and HLA in healthy donors (dated by TCRdb to 2016 to 2017). With respect to the entire study: An earlier analysis of roughly 500 of the donors reported around 280 Gb of sequence data and 117 million unique TCR beta sequences obtained from approximately 180 million T cells. All discovery cohort repertoires had been generated using a single sequencing platform. The number of donors typed differed by locus, with roughly 620-630 for A, B, C, DRB1 and DQB1, roughly 520 for DQA1, 600 to 610 for DPA1, and 450 to 480 for DPB1. The study used immunosequencing to profile the T cell repertoires of 666 subjects and linked those repertoires to cytomegalovirus serostatus. Roughly 5 DR-DQ haplotypes were handled as single units for association and clustering, since linkage in the cohort was strong. Among a few hundred genotyped donors of the cohort, an average of 235,054 unique TCR beta nucleotide sequences were sequenced per donor, around 20% of them non-productive. The study aimed to test whether signatures of past pathogen exposure could be identified by cataloging public T cell receptors. Along with the approximately 650-subject first cohort, a separate validation cohort of about 110 different subjects was used. Both class I and class II loci were covered by HLA typing, at four-digit resolution. An earlier analysis of around 640 of the donors used high-throughput TCR beta sequencing to judge whether each TCR beta V gene segment behaved as functional or pseudogenic. The genetic ancestry cluster associated with self-reported Caucasian donors included roughly 84% of the roughly 380 genotyped donors. A later genetic analysis used genome-wide SNP genotypes for about 65% of the 666 donors, treating that subset as a discovery cohort. In the later analysis, no new phenotypic data were used to find candidate immune exposures; instead, reliance was placed on TCR beta sequences and their occurrence across donors. Donor age, sex, ethnicity and CMV serostatus were collected together with the repertoire data. To predict cytomegalovirus infection status, the study brought together high-throughput TCR immunosequencing, statistical association of individual TCRs with disease status, and machine learning. To study patterns of TCR occurrence, a later analysis re-analyzed previously published TCR beta repertoires from around 660 donors and added high-resolution HLA genotyping. About 300 gigabases of sequencing data and around 80 million unique TCR sequences made up an early release that covered 500 to 650 HLA-typed donors. The paper as a whole reports these results and caveats: A later analysis found that HLA-associated TCR beta chains were more clonally expanded and had lower generation probabilities than equally common non-associated chains. The 87-base-pair reads could not distinguish some IMGT-functional V segments, including TRBV6-2 and TRBV6-3, so those segments were excluded. An association between a missense DCLRE1C variant and V-gene and J-gene trimming of TCR beta chains was found in a later genetic analysis and replicated in an independent cohort. Most TCR sequences were seen in very few donors, while some public TCRs were found in many individuals. Sequencing depth was assumed to be roughly uniform across donors in the presence/absence analyses, though that assumption may not hold. Correlated functional status among segregating V segments might be attributable to linkage disequilibrium, but an unknown experimental factor could not be ruled out. Approximately 18 rarely observed V segments, including chromosome 9 orphons, were excluded from the earlier analysis of a few hundred of the donors because counts were too low. Because HLA typing was unavailable for some donors at each locus, only the typed subset was used in association tests. A total of 164 TCR beta chains were listed by the study as associated with cytomegalovirus. In a later analysis, the rate of TCR association differed among HLA loci, with DRB1 alleles having the most associated TCRs and HLA-C alleles having the fewest. A few of the identified cytomegalovirus-associated TCR beta chains were confirmed in vitro to be specific for cytomegalovirus antigens. Compared with the approximately 600-donor mean, donors in an Asian-associated ancestry cluster had fewer N-insertions in productive TCRs, according to a later genetic analysis. A later analysis found that most CMV-associated TCR beta chains appeared HLA-restricted, with HLA associations seemingly driven largely by CMV exposure. The sequencing pipeline was judged likely to have produced a cluster of highly shared sequence variants as a technical artifact. Broadly in line with IMGT annotations, most TCR beta V segments showed up in productive rearrangements about 87% or about 30% of the time in an earlier analysis of around 600 of the donors. The classifier was reported to diagnose cytomegalovirus status with high specificity and sensitivity in both the original and validation cohorts. Immune exposure information for the cohort was limited to CMV serostatus. Several of the top co-occurrence clusters appeared to be linked to parvovirus B19, influenza, CMV and Epstein-Barr virus, according to a later analysis. A later analysis associated roughly 17,000 TCR beta sequences with specific HLA alleles at a false discovery rate of 0.05. Only TCR beta chains were sequenced in this cohort, and the absence of alpha or paired-chain data limited detectable features. A further reported finding was that TCR beta sequences accurately predicted the HLA-A and HLA-B alleles for most subjects in the first cohort. The authors suggested that the approach could potentially be generalized to other disease states and immunological phenotypes. When HLA alleles, especially DR and DQ, strongly co-occurred, TCR associations were difficult to assign to individual alleles.

The method behind the library was the immunoSEQ multiplex PCR assay. A mixture of 60 forward primers for TCR Vbeta segments and 13 reverse primers for TCR Jbeta segments was used in the multiplex PCR. A multiplex PCR assay on genomic DNA amplified the CDR3 region of rearranged TCR beta genes. On the Illumina HiSeq System, the amplified TCR beta libraries were sequenced as 87-base-pair reads. As for the authors' bioinformatics: A later analysis counted about 80 million unique TCR beta chains across the 666 repertoires, and 9.5 million to 11 million of these chains were shared by at least two donors. A nearest-neighbor algorithm error-corrected the raw reads and collapsed the reads into unique sequences, merging closely related sequences to remove PCR and sequencing errors. V, D and J gene segments were assigned by aligning CDR3 sequences to IMGT reference sequences. Each retained sequence needed at least a six-nucleotide match to both a V gene segment and a J gene segment. Rearrangements were called productive when the CDR3 lacked stop codons and stayed in frame with V and J; all others were non-productive. Following IMGT convention, CDR3 was defined as the stretch from the second conserved V-encoded cysteine up to the conserved J-encoded phenylalanine. In an earlier analysis of around 540 of the donors, sequences lacking an unambiguous match to a single V gene segment were excluded. An earlier analysis of approximately 590 of the donors called V segments functional above 56.7% productive rearrangements and segregating when the between-donor standard deviation exceeded 5%. A statistical classification framework was built to diagnose cytomegalovirus status from the catalog of TCR beta chain sequences. In a later analysis, V and J genes were assigned by comparing TCR nucleotide sequences against IMGT/GENE-DB human TR gene sequences. A later analysis assigned CDR3 sequences and most-parsimonious VDJ recombination scenarios with the TCRdist pipeline. A later analysis defined each TCR beta chain by its CDR3 amino acid sequence plus V-gene family, and excluded reads lacking a unique V-gene family. As a way to deal with suspected cross-contamination and a sequencing artifact, a later analysis dropped approximately 590 nucleotide sequences that were highly shared and had low generation probability. In a later analysis, a clonal expansion index was calculated for each public chain from normalized within-repertoire ranks of inferred template counts. Generation probabilities in a later analysis came from a VDJ recombination model fitted to out-of-frame rearrangements, and those results were checked against IGoR. In a later analysis, hypergeometric tests were used to score TCR-TCR, TCR-HLA and TCR-CMV co-occurrence, with a repertoire-size bias correction applied to TCR pairs. To estimate false discovery rates, a later analysis permuted the HLA or CMV assignments 20 times. In a later analysis, co-occurring TCRs were grouped using DBSCAN, with TCRdist sequence similarity added in when clustering inside HLA-allele-positive subsets. Repertoires with fewer than 30,000 or more than 120,000 public chains were left out of co-occurrence clustering, as were about 5 repertoires with anomalous nucleotide sharing. The table was pulled from immuneACCESS by TCRdb, which kept in-frame rearrangements only. Such tables lose some clones; where checked, under half of the loss comes from unresolved V genes, and the rest has no known cause. V, J and clone size are those of that table, while D and trimming were read from the DNA. The sample records about 270,000 clones, around 65% of which are singletons. The ten largest clones represent roughly 2.4% of the sample.

The cohort consisted of 600 to 700 healthy bone marrow donors. Cohort members were all nominally healthy when sampled, although unrecorded immune exposures were likely present. The donor was CMV seronegative and was included in the group of several hundred seronegative cohort members. A peripheral blood sample was provided by each donor, and peripheral blood mononuclear cells were used for TCR beta sequencing. Genomic DNA was extracted from the blood cell samples with the Qiagen DNeasy Blood Extraction Kit. The CDR3 goes from the cysteine to the phenylalanine over 17 residues. Just the 51-base CDR3 DNA is kept, in frame starting at base 1. The germline V gene specifies SNHLY as CDR1 and FYNNEI as CDR2. Ends trimmed: V by 5 bases, J by 5 bases; bases unmatched to a gene: 15. A note on this clone: Its antigen is still unknown. Base-call qualities are not available, and no considerably larger clone is one nucleotide away.

This receptor was identified in a female donor in good health and CMV-seronegative. The rearranged chain carries TRBV2 and TRBJ1-1, and 9 bases in between align with TRBD1. Sequencing was done on a sample of PBMCs. The sequence in DNA is TGTGCCAGCAGTCGAGAGGGCCCCGGGACAGGGAGAACTGAAGCTTTCTTT. This is translated as CASSREGPGTGRTEAFF.